This T cell receptor beta chain was captured in a study of T cells after yellow fever vaccination. Whole-study results and caveats: Shared CD4/CD8 clonotypes were a small share, likely from convergent recombination. Reappearance after the booster was observed for most primary-vaccination clones (around 96% CD4, more than 70% CD8). Though weaker, the secondary response peaked faster, on day 5 versus 15.

The CDR3 spans 15 residues. Germline-derived CDR1 and CDR2 are SGHTA and FQGNSA. The V end lost 3 bases, the J end lost 5 bases, and 16 bases lay between the germline ends. In making TCR cDNA, 5'RACE template switching added a universal primer site and UMIs to it. Via MiXCR, TCRdb re-called the 5' RACE reads, giving one row per CDR3 protein. This sample carries tens of thousands of distinct CDR3 sequences, less than 8.5% of them seen once, and the ten largest clones take 35% to 40%. This clonotype was counted between two and nine times. As yet, its antigen is unknown. This chain links TRBV7-2 with TRBJ2-5; no definite D call. This clonotype originated in a man younger than 35 who received the YFV17D yellow fever vaccine. The sequences come from CD8+ T cells sorted from PBMCs, collected about 41 days after the first yellow fever vaccination. The CDR3 loop is CASSFPYTVGETQYF. CDR3 coding DNA: TGTGCCAGCAGCTTTCCGTATACTGTCGGGGAGACCCAGTACTTC.